The entry that follows covers one T cell receptor beta chain sequence. Antigen specificity is unknown. The data belong to a study of cytomegalovirus exposure and HLA in healthy donors. Study observations and caveats: Among TCR sequences, most were rare, though some public TCRs appeared in many donors. As was reported, the HLA-A and HLA-B alleles of most subjects were accurately predicted from TCR beta sequences.

The PCR was carried out with 60 Vbeta primers and 13 Jbeta primers. Data came from immunoSEQ multiplex PCR; TCRdb stores just in-frame clones and leaves some out. The sample has 250,000 to 300,000 clones, 80% to 95% seen once; the top ten hold 1.5% to 2%. Specimen: PBMCs. The clonotype originates from a girl aged 2 to 10 in good health and CMV-seronegative.

This CDR3 is CASSLPGNNEKLFF. In DNA, the CDR3 is TGTGCCAGCAGCTTACCAGGAAACAATGAAAAACTGTTTTTT. The chain uses TRBV7-2 and TRBJ1-4; unclear D gene. The V gene's germline CDR1 is SGHTA and CDR2 FQGNSA. V was clipped by 2 bases and J by 5 bases, with 9 bases between them. CDR3 length: 14 residues.